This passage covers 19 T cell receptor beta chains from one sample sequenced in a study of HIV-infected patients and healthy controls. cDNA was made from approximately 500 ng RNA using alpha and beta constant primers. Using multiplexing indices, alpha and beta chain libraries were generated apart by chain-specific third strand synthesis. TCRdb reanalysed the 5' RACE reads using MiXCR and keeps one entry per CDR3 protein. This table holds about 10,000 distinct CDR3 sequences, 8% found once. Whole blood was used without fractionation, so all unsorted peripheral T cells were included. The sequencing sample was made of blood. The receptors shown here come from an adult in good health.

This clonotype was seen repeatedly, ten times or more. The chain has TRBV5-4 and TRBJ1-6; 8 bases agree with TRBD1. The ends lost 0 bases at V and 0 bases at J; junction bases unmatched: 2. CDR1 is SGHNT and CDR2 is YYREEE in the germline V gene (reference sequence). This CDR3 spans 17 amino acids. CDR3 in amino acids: CASSLAGTGSYNSPLHF. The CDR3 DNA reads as TGTGCCAGCAGCTTGGCCGGGACAGGCTCCTATAATTCACCCCTCCACTTT. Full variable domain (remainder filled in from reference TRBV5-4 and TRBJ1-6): ETGVTQSPTHLIKTRGQQVTLRCSSQSGHNTVSWYQQALGQGPQFIFQYYREEENGRGNFPPRFSGLQFPNYSSELNVNALELDDSALYLCASSLAGTGSYNSPLHFGNGTRLTVT.

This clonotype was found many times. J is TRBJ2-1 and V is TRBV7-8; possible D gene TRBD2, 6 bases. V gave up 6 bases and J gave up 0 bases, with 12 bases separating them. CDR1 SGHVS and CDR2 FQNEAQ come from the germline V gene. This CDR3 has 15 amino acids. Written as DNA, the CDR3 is TGTGCCAGCAGAAGGGACTCGAGCTCCTACAATGAGCAGTTCTTC. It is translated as CASRRDSSSYNEQFF.

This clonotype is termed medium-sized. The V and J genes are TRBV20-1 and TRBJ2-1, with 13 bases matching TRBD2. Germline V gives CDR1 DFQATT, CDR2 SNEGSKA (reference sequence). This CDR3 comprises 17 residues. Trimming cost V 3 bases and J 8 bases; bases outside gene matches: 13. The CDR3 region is CSASVLAGTSGAHEQFF. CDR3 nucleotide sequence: TGCAGTGCTAGCGTCCTAGCCGGGACTAGCGGGGCCCATGAGCAGTTCTTC.

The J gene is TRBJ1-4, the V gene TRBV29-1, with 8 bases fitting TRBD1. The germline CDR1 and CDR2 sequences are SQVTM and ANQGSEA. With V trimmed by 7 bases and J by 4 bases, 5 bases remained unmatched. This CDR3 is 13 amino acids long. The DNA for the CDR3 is TGCAGCGCCAAGACAGGGGTTAATGAAAAACTGTTTTTT. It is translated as CSAKTGVNEKLFF.

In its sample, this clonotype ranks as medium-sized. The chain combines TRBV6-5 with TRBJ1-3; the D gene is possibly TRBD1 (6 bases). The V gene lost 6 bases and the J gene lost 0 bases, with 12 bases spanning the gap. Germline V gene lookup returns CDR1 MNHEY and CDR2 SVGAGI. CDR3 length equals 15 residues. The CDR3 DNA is TGTGCCAGCAGACCGACAGGCTTCTCTGGAAACACCATATATTTT. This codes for CASRPTGFSGNTIYF.

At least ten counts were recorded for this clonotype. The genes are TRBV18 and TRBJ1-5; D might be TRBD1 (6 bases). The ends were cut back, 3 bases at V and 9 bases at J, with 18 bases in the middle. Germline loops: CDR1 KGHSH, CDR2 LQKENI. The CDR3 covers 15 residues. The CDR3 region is CASSPGTPGEGPQHF. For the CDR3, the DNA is TGTGCCAGCTCACCCGGGACACCTGGCGAGGGGCCCCAGCATTTT.

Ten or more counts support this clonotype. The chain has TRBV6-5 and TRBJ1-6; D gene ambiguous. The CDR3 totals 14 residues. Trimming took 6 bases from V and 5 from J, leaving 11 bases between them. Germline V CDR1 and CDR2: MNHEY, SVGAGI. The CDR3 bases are TGTGCCAGCAGCTTAGGACGGGATAATTCACCCCTCCACTTT. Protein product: CASSLGRDNSPLHF.

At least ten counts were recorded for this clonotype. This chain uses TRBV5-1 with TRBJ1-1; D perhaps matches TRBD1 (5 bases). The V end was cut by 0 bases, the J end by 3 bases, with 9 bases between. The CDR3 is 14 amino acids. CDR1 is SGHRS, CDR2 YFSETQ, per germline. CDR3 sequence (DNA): TGCGCCAGCAGCTTGGGGAGAGGGGACACTGAAGCTTTCTTT. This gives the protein CASSLGRGDTEAFF.

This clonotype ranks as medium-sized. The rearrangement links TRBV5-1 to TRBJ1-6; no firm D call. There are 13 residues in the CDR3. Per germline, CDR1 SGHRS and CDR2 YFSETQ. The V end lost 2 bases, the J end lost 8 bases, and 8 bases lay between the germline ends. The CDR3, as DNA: TGCGCCAGCAGCTTAAACTCTTATTCACCCCTCCACTTT. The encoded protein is CASSLNSYSPLHF.

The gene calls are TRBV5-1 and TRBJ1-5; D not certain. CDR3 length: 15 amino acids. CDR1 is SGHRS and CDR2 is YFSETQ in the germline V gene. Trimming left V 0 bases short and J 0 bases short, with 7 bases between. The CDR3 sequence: CASSLDGNSNQPQHF. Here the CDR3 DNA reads TGCGCCAGCAGCTTGGATGGTAATAGCAATCAGCCCCAGCATTTT. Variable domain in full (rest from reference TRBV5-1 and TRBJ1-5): KAGVTQTPRYLIKTRGQQVTLSCSPISGHRSVSWYQQTPGQGLQFLFEYFSETQRNKGNFPGRFSGRQFSNSRSEMNVSTLELGDSALYLCASSLDGNSNQPQHFGDGTRLSIL.

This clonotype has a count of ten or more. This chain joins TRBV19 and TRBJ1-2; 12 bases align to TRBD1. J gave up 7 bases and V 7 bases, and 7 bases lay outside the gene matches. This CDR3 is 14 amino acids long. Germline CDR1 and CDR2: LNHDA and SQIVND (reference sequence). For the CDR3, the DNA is TGTGCCAGTACCCCGGGACAGGGGGCGCGTGGCTACACCTTC. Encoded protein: CASTPGQGARGYTF.

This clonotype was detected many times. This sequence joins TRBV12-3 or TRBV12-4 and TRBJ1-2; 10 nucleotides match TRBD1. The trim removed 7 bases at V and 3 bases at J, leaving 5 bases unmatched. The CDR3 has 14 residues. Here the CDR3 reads CASNPTGGYYGYTF. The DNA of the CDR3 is TGTGCCAGCAATCCGACAGGGGGCTACTATGGCTACACCTTC.

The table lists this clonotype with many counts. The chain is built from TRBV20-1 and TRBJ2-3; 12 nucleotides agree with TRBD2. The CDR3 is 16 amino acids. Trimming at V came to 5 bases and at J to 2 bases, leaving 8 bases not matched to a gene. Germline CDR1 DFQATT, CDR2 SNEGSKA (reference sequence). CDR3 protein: CSAETSGGPYTDTQYF. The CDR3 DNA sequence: TGCAGTGCTGAAACTAGCGGGGGGCCCTACACAGATACGCAGTATTTT.

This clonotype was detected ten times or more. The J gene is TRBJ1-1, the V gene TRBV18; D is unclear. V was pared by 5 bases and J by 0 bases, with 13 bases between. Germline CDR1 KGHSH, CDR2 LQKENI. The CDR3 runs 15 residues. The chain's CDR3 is CASSSGRGMNTEAFF. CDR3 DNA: TGTGCCAGCTCAAGTGGGCGAGGGATGAACACTGAAGCTTTCTTT.

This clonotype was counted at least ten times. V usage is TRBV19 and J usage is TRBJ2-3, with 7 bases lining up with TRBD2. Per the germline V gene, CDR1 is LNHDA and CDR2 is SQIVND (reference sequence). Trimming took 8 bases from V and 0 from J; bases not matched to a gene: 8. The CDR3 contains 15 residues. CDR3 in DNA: TGTGCCAGTTCAATTCGGGAGGCCAGCACAGATACGCAGTATTTT. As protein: CASSIREASTDTQYF.

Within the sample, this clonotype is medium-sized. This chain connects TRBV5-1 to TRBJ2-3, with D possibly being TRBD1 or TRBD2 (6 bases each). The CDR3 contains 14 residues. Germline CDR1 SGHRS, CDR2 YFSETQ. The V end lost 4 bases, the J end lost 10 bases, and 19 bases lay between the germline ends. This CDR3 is CASSPGNGGTSQYF. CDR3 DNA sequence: TGCGCCAGCAGCCCCGGCAATGGCGGGACATCGCAGTATTTT.

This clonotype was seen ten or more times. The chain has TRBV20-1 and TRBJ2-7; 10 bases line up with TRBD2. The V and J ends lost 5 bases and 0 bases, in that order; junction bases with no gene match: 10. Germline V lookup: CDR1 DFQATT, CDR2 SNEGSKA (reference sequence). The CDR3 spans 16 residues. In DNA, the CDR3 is TGCAGTGCTCGAGGGGCTAGCGGGGGACCCTCCTACGAGCAGTACTTC. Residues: CSARGASGGPSYEQYF.

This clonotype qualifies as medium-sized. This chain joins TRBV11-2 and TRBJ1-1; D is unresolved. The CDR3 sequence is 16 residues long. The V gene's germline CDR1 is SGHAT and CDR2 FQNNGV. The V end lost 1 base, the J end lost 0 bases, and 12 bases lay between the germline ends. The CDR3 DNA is TGTGCCAGCAGCTTAGGGTTCGGCAGTTTGAACACTGAAGCTTTCTTT. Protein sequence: CASSLGFGSLNTEAFF.

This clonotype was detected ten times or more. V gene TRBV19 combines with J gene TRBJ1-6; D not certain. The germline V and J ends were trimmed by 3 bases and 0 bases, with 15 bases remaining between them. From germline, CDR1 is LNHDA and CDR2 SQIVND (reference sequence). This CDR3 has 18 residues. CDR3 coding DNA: TGTGCCAGTAGTATGTGGGCGCAGCCGAGCTCCTATAATTCACCCCTCCACTTT. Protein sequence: CASSMWAQPSSYNSPLHF.